The 8 T cell receptor beta chains below were found in one sample sequenced in a study of long-term antiretroviral therapy in people with HIV. Assay version v3.0 of immunoSEQ was used, and it was run at survey level. The method was immunoSEQ multiplex PCR; TCRdb's version includes in-frame clones alone and lacks a portion of them. The sample includes about 28,000 clones, 90% to 95% of them seen just once. This material consisted of unsorted PBMCs, taken roughly 6.3 years after starting antiretroviral therapy. The receptors come from a young man with HIV.

The gene calls are TRBV13 and TRBJ2-5, with 7 bases that match TRBD2. The germline V gene encodes CDR1 PRHDT and CDR2 FYEKMQ (reference sequence). J gave up 5 bases and V 2 bases, and 5 bases lay outside the gene matches. This CDR3 region has 14 residues. The CDR3 sequence is CASSLPASGETQYF. CDR3 nucleotides: TGTGCCAGCAGCTTACCGGCTAGCGGCGAGACCCAGTACTTC. The full variable domain, its missing parts supplied by reference TRBV13 and TRBJ2-5, is AAGVIQSPRHLIKEKRETATLKCYPIPRHDTVYWYQQGPGQDPQFLISFYEKMQSDKGSIPDRFSAQQFSDYHSELNMSSLELGDSALYFCASSLPASGETQYFGPGTRLLVL.

The chain combines TRBV6-5 with TRBJ1-5, with TRBD1 as a possible D gene (6 bases). The CDR3 runs to 15 residues. The V gene's germline CDR1 is MNHEY and CDR2 SVGAGI. Trimming removed 5 bases at V and 4 bases at J, with 15 bases between. The CDR3 nucleotides read TGTGCCAGCAGTCTGGACAGCTTTGGAAATCAGCCCCAGCATTTT. Protein: CASSLDSFGNQPQHF.

The chain combines TRBV12-5 with TRBJ1-1; D perhaps matches TRBD1 (5 bases). Trimming pared 1 base from V and 7 bases from J, leaving 7 bases between. The CDR3 loop spans 12 amino acids. CDR1 and CDR2 (germline): LGHNT, FRNRAP. The CDR3 nucleotides are TGTGCTAGTGGTTTGGGGGGGAGTGAAGCTTTCTTT. It encodes CASGLGGSEAFF.

This clone was seen only a few times. The genes are TRBV2 and TRBJ2-7; TRBD1 matches at 9 bases. There are 22 residues in the CDR3. The germline CDR1 and CDR2 sequences are SNHLY and FYNNEI. Trimming cost V 3 bases and J 3 bases; bases outside gene matches: 27. The CDR3 region is CASSDSGGSGTGTLLPHYEQYF. The CDR3 DNA is TGTGCCAGCAGTGACTCTGGGGGGTCCGGGACAGGGACCCTCTTACCCCACTACGAGCAGTACTTC.

V is TRBV27 and J is TRBJ1-5; 9 nucleotides align to TRBD1. J was trimmed by 3 bases and V by 5 bases; bases with no gene match: 11. The CDR3 totals 17 residues. Germline values: CDR1 MNHEY, CDR2 SMNVEV (reference sequence). The CDR3 here is CASSAGTGLRNNQPQHF. The CDR3 coding sequence is TGTGCCAGCAGTGCCGGGACAGGGCTTCGTAACAATCAGCCCCAGCATTTT.

The chain uses TRBV28 and TRBJ2-2; TRBD2 matches 9 bases. V lost 4 bases to trimming and J lost 0 bases; unmatched junction nucleotides: 6. The CDR3 covers 17 residues. Germline CDR1 is MDHEN and CDR2 is SYDVKM. CDR3 in amino acids: CASSSPGLASNTGELFF. CDR3 bases: TGTGCCAGCAGTTCCCCAGGACTAGCGTCGAACACCGGGGAGCTGTTTTTT.

The genes are TRBV28 and TRBJ2-2, with TRBD2 identical over 7 bases. CDR3 size: 12 residues. CDR1 is MDHEN, CDR2 SYDVKM, per germline. V lost 8 bases to trimming and J lost 5 bases; unmatched junction nucleotides: 2. Here the CDR3 DNA reads TGTGCCAGCCATAGCGGGACCGGGGAGCTGTTTTTT. It yields the protein CASHSGTGELFF.

The chain employs TRBV11-1 and TRBJ1-2; D gene unclear. Per the germline V gene, CDR1 is SGHAT and CDR2 is FQDESV (reference sequence). The V end lost 4 bases, the J end lost 9 bases, and 18 bases lay between the germline ends. There are 14 residues in the CDR3. DNA for the CDR3: TGTGCCAGCAGCTCAGTAGGGTACACCGCGAGCTACACCTTC. Its protein is CASSSVGYTASYTF.